Only a few counts were recorded for the clone carrying this T cell receptor (beta chain). Its specificity is not known. Expressed TCRB transcripts were sequenced because the entire RNA isolate underwent reverse transcription. Measured with immunoSEQ multiplex PCR; TCRdb has only the in-frame clones, and not every one. The sample contains about 660,000 clones, 11% to 15% of which appear only once. These data belong to a study of beta chain features in type 1 diabetes. Overall study results and limits: TCRB CDR3 length was moderately but significantly reduced in all four CD4+ subsets of Type 1 diabetes patients.

This receptor was taken from a young man with type 1 diabetes. The material sequenced was naive CD4+ T cells from blood.

Here the CDR3 reads CASFTFREGDEQFF. DNA of the CDR3: TGCGCCAGCTTCACCTTCCGGGAGGGCGATGAGCAGTTCTTC. V gene TRBV5-1 combines with J gene TRBJ2-1, with 8 bases that match TRBD2. The CDR3 is 14 amino acids. Germline trimming cut 7 bases from V and 8 bases from J; bases unmatched to any gene: 11. Germline values: CDR1 SGHRS, CDR2 YFSETQ.